The present T cell receptor beta chain was sequenced within a study of radiotherapy plus CTLA-4 blockade in lung cancer. Sequenced by immunoSEQ multiplex PCR; TCRdb stores in-frame clones only, minus some. The sample shows nearly 110,000 clones, about 83% of them seen only once. The V gene lost 4 bases and the J gene lost 0 bases, with 16 bases spanning the gap. The length of the CDR3 is 16 residues. Germline CDR1 SGDLS, CDR2 YYNGEE. This chain connects TRBV9 to TRBJ1-2, with D unresolved. Sequences were derived from peripheral blood, sampled from a patient treated with radiotherapy plus ipilimumab. This clonotype was obtained from a human donor with non-small cell lung cancer that progressed on radiotherapy plus ipilimumab. Some clones in this sample may be carry-over from other donors' samples. The CDR3 DNA sequence: TGTGCCAGCAGCTTTCCCGGTGGGCGTTCTAACTATGGCTACACCTTC. As protein: CASSFPGGRSNYGYTF. Full variable domain (remainder filled in from reference TRBV9 and TRBJ1-2): DSGVTQTPKHLITATGQRVTLRCSPRSGDLSVYWYQQSLDQGLQFLIQYYNGEERAKGNILERFSAQQFPDLHSELNLSSLELGDSALYFCASSFPGGRSNYGYTFGSGTRLTVV.